Below are 30 T cell receptor beta chains sequenced from a single sample in a study of control samples from healthy donors and cancer patients. Sequencing used immunoSEQ multiplex PCR; TCRdb keeps in-frame clones, though not all of them. The data show around 76,000 clones, with about 93% seen just once and about 6% held by the top ten. Sequencing was performed on blood. All receptors come from a woman aged 40 to 50 in good health.

The V gene is TRBV5-1, the J gene TRBJ1-1, with unresolved D. Germline CDR1 SGHRS, CDR2 YFSETQ. This CDR3 contains 15 residues. V dropped 4 bases and J dropped 1 base, with 14 bases sitting between them. The CDR3 spells CASSGVGHSNTEAFF. The CDR3 nucleotides read TGCGCCAGCAGCGGGGTGGGCCACTCGAACACTGAAGCTTTCTTT.

The gene calls are TRBV5-1 and TRBJ2-7, with 10 bases aligning to TRBD1. The CDR3 consists of 14 residues. Looked up from germline, CDR1 is SGHRS and CDR2 is YFSETQ. J lost 6 bases, V lost 4 bases, and 7 bases had no gene match. The CDR3 is CASSLTGGASEQYF. CDR3 DNA: TGCGCCAGCAGCCTGACAGGGGGCGCGAGCGAGCAGTACTTC.

This chain joins TRBV7-3 and TRBJ2-1, with TRBD1 matching 7 bases. Germline loops: CDR1 SGHTA, CDR2 FQGTGA. CDR3 length: 15 amino acids. The V segment lost 6 bases and the J segment 1 base; nucleotides outside the gene matches: 6. CDR3 nucleotide sequence: TGTGCCAGCAGTTTCGACAGGGAGTCCTACAATGAGCAGTTCTTC. This encodes CASSFDRESYNEQFF.

The chain employs TRBV5-4 and TRBJ2-7; no firm D call. V was shortened by 4 bases and J by 1 base, with 9 bases between the two germline ends. Germline assignment: CDR1 SGHNT and CDR2 YYREEE (reference sequence). CDR3 size: 13 residues. In DNA form, the CDR3 reads TGTGCCAGCAGCCTCGACCCATCCTACGAGCAGTACTTC. Translated: CASSLDPSYEQYF.

The V call is TRBV5-6, the J call TRBJ1-1, with D unresolved. Germline V CDR1 and CDR2: SGHDT, YYEEEE. This CDR3 region has 13 residues. V lost 4 bases and J 9 bases, leaving 16 bases between the germline ends. Here the CDR3 DNA reads TGTGCCAGCAGCCCTGCCCCGACAAAGAAAGCTTTCTTT. Translating it yields CASSPAPTKKAFF.

The chain has TRBV7-2 and TRBJ1-6, with 8 bases fitting TRBD1. Germline trimming cut 3 bases from V and 9 bases from J; bases unmatched to any gene: 7. CDR1 SGHTA and CDR2 FQGNSA come from the germline V gene. The CDR3 consists of 15 residues. The CDR3 DNA follows: TGTGCCAGCAGCTTCAGAAACAGGGGGAGTTCACCCCTCCACTTT. Protein product: CASSFRNRGSSPLHF.

The chain links TRBV7-2 to TRBJ2-7; D uncertain. The CDR3 spans 12 residues. V gave up 3 bases and J gave up 3 bases, with 6 bases separating them. In germline, CDR1 is SGHTA, CDR2 FQGNSA. The CDR3 nucleotides read TGTGCCAGCAGCTTCCTCCACTACGAGCAGTACTTC. It yields the protein CASSFLHYEQYF.

V is TRBV5-6 and J is TRBJ1-3; D ambiguous. Trimming took 2 bases from V and 0 from J, leaving 3 bases between them. The CDR3 contains 13 residues. Germline assignment: CDR1 SGHDT and CDR2 YYEEEE. The CDR3: CASSFGSGNTIYF. Here the CDR3 DNA reads TGTGCCAGCAGCTTTGGCTCTGGAAACACCATATATTTT.

CDR3 protein: CASSVGPLEAFF. The CDR3 nucleotides read TGTGCCAGCAGCGTAGGACCGCTTGAAGCTTTCTTT. The chain employs TRBV9 and TRBJ1-1; D remains unclear. CDR3 length equals 12 residues. V was cut by 0 bases and J by 7 bases, with 7 bases left in between. CDR1 and CDR2 (germline): SGDLS, YYNGEE.

This chain joins TRBV5-4 and TRBJ2-1; 9 positions match TRBD2. V lost 4 bases and J lost 6; bases outside the gene matches: 8. The germline V gene encodes CDR1 SGHNT and CDR2 YYREEE (reference sequence). This CDR3 has 15 residues. CDR3 bases: TGTGCCAGCAGCCCTACCGGGACTAGCTTCAATGAGCAGTTCTTC. Residues: CASSPTGTSFNEQFF.

The chain carries TRBV28 and TRBJ1-1, with D possibly matching TRBD1 (5 bases). There are 13 residues in the CDR3. Germline CDR1 reads MDHEN; CDR2 reads SYDVKM. V gave up 2 bases and J gave up 4 bases, with 8 bases separating them. The CDR3 coding sequence is TGTGCCAGCAGTTTAATGGACATCACTGAAGCTTTCTTT. This gives the protein CASSLMDITEAFF.

V is TRBV6-5 and J is TRBJ2-7, with 8 positions matching TRBD2. The CDR3 totals 15 residues. V was clipped by 3 bases and J by 2 bases; unmatched bases: 6. Germline CDR1 MNHEY, CDR2 SVGAGI. The CDR3 region has the DNA TGTGCCAGCAGTTATCGGCGCGGGGGGACCTACGAGCAGTACTTC. Amino acids: CASSYRRGGTYEQYF.

This clone was found a few times. The chain carries TRBV6-5 and TRBJ2-1; no reliable D call. CDR3 size: 13 residues. Germline values: CDR1 MNHEY, CDR2 SVGAGI. V lost 6 bases and J lost 7, with 13 bases in between. The CDR3: CASRPDGINEQFF. CDR3 sequence (DNA): TGTGCCAGCAGACCCGATGGGATAAATGAGCAGTTCTTC.

The V call is TRBV6-5, the J call TRBJ2-7; 10 nucleotides line up with TRBD1. After removal of 4 bases from V and 0 bases from J, the junction contained 6 bases not matched to a gene. This CDR3 has 16 amino acids. From germline, CDR1 is MNHEY and CDR2 SVGAGI. The CDR3: CASSWGQGSLSYEQYF. The DNA for the CDR3 is TGTGCCAGCAGTTGGGGACAGGGGTCACTCTCCTACGAGCAGTACTTC.

This chain joins TRBV6-1 and TRBJ2-1, with D possibly matching TRBD1 (5 bases). This CDR3 comprises 14 residues. Per the germline V gene, CDR1 is MNHNS and CDR2 is SASEGT. The V end lost 2 bases, the J end lost 7 bases, and 12 bases lay between the germline ends. The CDR3 DNA sequence: TGTGCCAGCAGTGAAATACTGACAGAGAATGAGCAGTTCTTC. Protein: CASSEILTENEQFF.

This clone appeared once. The chain joins TRBV10-3 to TRBJ2-7; D is unclear. The germline CDR1 and CDR2 sequences are ENHRY and SYGVKD. V was pared by 7 bases and J by 2 bases, with 12 bases between. The length of the CDR3 is 13 residues. In nucleotides, the CDR3 is TGTGCCATCAAACAGCCTCCCACCTACGAGCAGTACTTC. Encoded protein: CAIKQPPTYEQYF.

The chain uses TRBV7-2 and TRBJ1-3; D unclear. The CDR3 has 14 amino acids. CDR1 SGHTA and CDR2 FQGNSA come from the germline V gene. Deletions cut 1 base from V and 3 bases from J, with 7 bases between. CDR3 sequence: CASSLGGHGNTIYF. CDR3 DNA: TGTGCCAGCAGCTTAGGCGGGCATGGAAACACCATATATTTT.

This clone was counted between two and nine times. The chain carries TRBV24-1 and TRBJ2-1, with 10 positions matching TRBD2. This CDR3 contains 16 residues. Germline V gene data show CDR1 as KGHDR and CDR2 as SFDVKD. The V segment lost 4 bases and the J segment 6 bases; nucleotides outside the gene matches: 8. The CDR3: CATSDNSAGGGNEQFF. In DNA form, the CDR3 reads TGTGCCACCAGTGACAACTCAGCGGGGGGGGGCAATGAGCAGTTCTTC.

V gene TRBV5-1 combines with J gene TRBJ2-2, with D uncertain. Germline CDR1 is SGHRS and CDR2 is YFSETQ. V was pared by 2 bases and J by 4 bases, with 15 bases between. CDR3 length equals 16 residues. The CDR3 loop is CASSFSPTPATGELFF. For the CDR3, the DNA is TGCGCCAGCAGCTTTAGTCCGACCCCTGCCACCGGGGAGCTGTTTTTT. Using reference TRBV5-1 and TRBJ2-2 for the parts outside the CDR3, the full variable domain is KAGVTQTPRYLIKTRGQQVTLSCSPISGHRSVSWYQQTPGQGLQFLFEYFSETQRNKGNFPGRFSGRQFSNSRSEMNVSTLELGDSALYLCASSFSPTPATGELFFGEGSRLTVL.

The chain recombines TRBV18 with TRBJ1-1; tentatively, D is TRBD1 (6 bases). Germline loops: CDR1 KGHSH, CDR2 LQKENI. V dropped 1 base and J dropped 7 bases, with 13 bases sitting between them. This CDR3 region has 14 residues. The CDR3 bases are TGTGCCAGCTCACCACGGACAGAGCGACTTGAAGCTTTCTTT. Translation: CASSPRTERLEAFF.

J is TRBJ2-7 and V is TRBV4-1; a possible D gene is TRBD1 (6 bases). Germline V gene data show CDR1 as MGHRA and CDR2 as YSYEKL. There are 15 residues in the CDR3. The V end lost 0 bases, the J end lost 0 bases, and 9 bases lay between the germline ends. The CDR3 region is CASSQDRDNSYEQYF. The CDR3 bases are TGCGCCAGCAGCCAAGACCGGGACAACTCCTACGAGCAGTACTTC.

The chain recombines TRBV7-8 with TRBJ2-5; 9 bases are shared with TRBD2. Germline V gene sequence: CDR1 SGHVS, CDR2 FQNEAQ. After removal of 2 bases from V and 0 bases from J, the junction contained 7 bases not matched to a gene. This CDR3 region has 17 residues. This chain's CDR3 is CASSLPYGGGDQETQYF. The CDR3 nucleotides are TGTGCCAGCAGCTTACCCTACGGCGGGGGGGACCAAGAGACCCAGTACTTC. The variable domain in full, completed from reference TRBV7-8 and TRBJ2-5, reads GAGVSQSPRYKVAKRGQDVALRCDPISGHVSLFWYQQALGQGPEFLTYFQNEAQLDKSGLPSDRFFAERPEGSVSTLKIQRTQQEDSAVYLCASSLPYGGGDQETQYFGPGTRLLVL.

The chain links TRBV6-5 to TRBJ1-2, with 8 bases fitting TRBD1. There are 13 residues in the CDR3. Germline CDR1 is MNHEY and CDR2 is SVGAGI. V dropped 5 bases and J dropped 7; count of bases not matched to a gene: 6. CDR3: CASSRQGRGGYTF. CDR3 sequence (DNA): TGTGCCAGCAGTCGACAGGGGAGGGGTGGCTACACCTTC.

CDR3 in DNA: TGTGCCAGCAGCCCGGACAGCAACTATGGCTACACCTTC. It is translated as CASSPDSNYGYTF. The V and J genes are TRBV7-9 and TRBJ1-2; the D gene is possibly TRBD1 (6 bases). The CDR3 runs 13 residues. Germline V CDR1 and CDR2: SEHNR, FQNEAQ (reference sequence). V lost 5 bases to trimming and J lost 2 bases, with 9 bases between them.

CDR3 region: CASRAPLVGEQYF. The CDR3 region has the DNA TGTGCCAGCAGAGCTCCCTTAGTGGGCGAGCAGTACTTC. The J gene is TRBJ2-7, the V gene TRBV6-5; D not resolved. Trimming cost V 6 bases and J 6 bases, with 15 bases left between them. This CDR3 has 13 residues. Germline CDR1 and CDR2: MNHEY and SVGAGI.

The table lists this clone with a few counts. Its ends do not fully match the called genes, so a read error is possible. The rearrangement joins TRBV18 to TRBJ2-7, with D tentatively TRBD1 or TRBD2 (5 bases each). CDR3 size: 14 residues. CDR1 and CDR2 from the germline V gene are KGHSH and LQKENI. CDR3 bases: TGTGCCAGCTCAACACCGGGACGGAACTACGAGCAGTACTTC. It specifies CASSTPGRNYEQYF.

This chain uses TRBV4-3 with TRBJ2-5, with a weak D call TRBD1 (6 bases). Trimming took 0 bases from V and 5 from J, leaving 10 bases between them. Germline V lookup: CDR1 LGHNA, CDR2 YSLEER. There are 14 residues in the CDR3. This CDR3 is CASSQDRQAETQYF. CDR3 nucleotide sequence: TGCGCCAGCAGCCAAGACCGACAGGCCGAGACCCAGTACTTC.

The chain carries TRBV27 and TRBJ1-1; D gene unclear. V was pared by 6 bases and J by 2 bases, with 13 bases between. The CDR3 totals 14 residues. Germline values: CDR1 MNHEY, CDR2 SMNVEV (reference sequence). The CDR3 loop reads CASRHGFGNTEAFF. The DNA for the CDR3 is TGTGCCAGCAGACACGGGTTTGGTAACACTGAAGCTTTCTTT.

V and J are TRBV4-1 and TRBJ2-5, with D hard to call. Trimming removed 1 base at V and 1 base at J, with 7 bases between. The CDR3 length is 14 residues. Germline V CDR1 and CDR2: MGHRA, YSYEKL. The CDR3 region is CASSQVEIQETQYF. The CDR3 coding sequence is TGCGCCAGCAGCCAAGTGGAAATCCAAGAGACCCAGTACTTC.

The gene calls are TRBV7-9 and TRBJ2-5; D is possibly TRBD1 (6 bases). The CDR3 sequence is 14 residues long. V was cut by 5 bases and J by 5 bases, with 15 bases left in between. Germline lookup yields CDR1 SEHNR and CDR2 FQNEAQ (reference sequence). Here the CDR3 DNA reads TGTGCCAGCAGCACCCGGACAGTGGGGGAGACCCAGTACTTC. Its translation is CASSTRTVGETQYF.